A single TCR beta chain is shown here with its context. Its specific antigen is unknown. Nothing much larger sits one base from this clone, and base qualities are not available. V loses 9 bases of germline sequence and J loses 7 bases, and the interval between the two ends is 16 bases. The CDR3 spans 12 residues, from the cysteine through the phenylalanine. Just the 36-base CDR3 DNA is kept, in frame starting at base 1. The germline V gene supplies CDR1 MDHEN and CDR2 SYDVKM. This sample is part of a study of blood T cells in healthy people across ages (dated by TCRdb to between 2015 and 2017). For context, the study as a whole: In model experiments, template switching captured roughly one uniquely barcoded TCR beta cDNA molecule for every two T cells. Two additional independent replicas of 1 million unique cDNA reads from the same blood draw were analyzed for two donors (one aged 18 to 30 and one aged 80 or older). Using deep sequencing normalized with unique cDNA molecular identifiers, the study measured how TCR beta repertoire diversity changes with age. To avoid experimental bias, donors of different ages were spread randomly across the sequencing lanes. Donors were grouped into four age groups: young (average 16 years), middle-aged (about 40), aged (about 59) and long-lived (around 82). Overall study results and their limits: Observed TCR beta diversity per million T cells fell roughly linearly with age, and a significant reduction was already apparent by age around 40. Estimates of total diversity from one million sequenced T cells were regarded as lower bounds and underestimates. The percentage of naive T cells measured by flow cytometry correlated strongly with observed TCR beta diversity. Donor CMV infection status was unknown, potentially confounding age-related changes in expanded clonotypes. Conclusive comparison of naive and antigen-experienced compartments was prevented by the profiling of bulk unsorted PBMCs. Compared with the aged group, the long-lived group had more naive CD4+ T cells, fewer expanded clones and increased TCR diversity, a pattern suggesting age selection.

The roughly 39 donors, aged 6 to 90 years, were systemically healthy Caucasian individuals from Russia. Each donor gave around 9.5 milliliters of peripheral blood, collected into EDTA-treated Vacutainer tubes. PBMCs were isolated by Ficoll-Paque density-gradient centrifugation, with at least 6 million obtained per sample. Trizol reagent was used to extract total RNA from PBMCs, with at least 5.5 micrograms per sample. Naive CD45RAhigh/CD27high T cell percentages were measured by flow cytometry on a PBMC aliquot from every donor. Library creation used 5' RACE. A second PCR of roughly 6 to 12 cycles was performed with a sample-barcoded 5' primer and a J-beta primer mix. A unique molecular identifier was introduced onto each TCR beta cDNA molecule by a template-switch 5' adaptor carrying 12 random nucleotides. Each sample yielded at least 2.5 million CDR3-containing paired-end reads. First-strand cDNA synthesis was performed from all RNA using the Mint cDNA synthesis kit, with priming by a TRBC-specific oligonucleotide. After uracil-DNA glycosylase treatment, a first 18-cycle PCR used universal primers M1SS and BC2_uni_R on all cDNA. In the source study's methods: Each sample was normalized by randomly selecting 1 million high-quality reads, each carrying a distinct molecular identifier. Instead of being binned into consensus sequences, reads that shared molecular identifiers were thrown out. MiTCR, run with a Q25 quality threshold and the strictest error-elimination algorithm, handled CDR3 identification, clonotype clustering and error correction. Lower-bound total TCR beta diversity was estimated with a nonparametric unseen species model using Euler transformation. TCRdb's own reprocessing of the public reads used fastp at Q25 and MiXCR and kept productive beta chains. Merged by CDR3 protein, the rows form single entries marked with the most common genes and DNA. The V and J calls here are based on TCRdb, not the publication. Present in this sample are around 1,900,000 distinct CDR3 sequences, 35% to 50% of which were seen just once. The ten largest clones take up approximately 22% of the sample.

Sample: blood. This TCR derives from a human donor in good health. The V and J genes are TRBV28 and TRBJ2-7; a tentative D call is TRBD2 (6 bases match). The CDR3 here reads CASLGLPPEQYF. The bases read TGTGCCAGTCTGGGACTTCCTCCGGAGCAGTACTTC. Here the CDR3 is joined to the reference TRBV28 and TRBJ2-7 genes, and the full variable domain is: DVKVTQSSRYLVKRTGEKVFLECVQDMDHENMFWYRQDPGLGLRLIYFSYDVKMKEKGDIPEGYSVSREKKERFSLILESASTNQTSMYLCASLGLPPEQYFGPGTRLTVT.